This is a list of T cell receptor beta chains from one sample in a study of cytomegalovirus exposure and HLA in healthy donors. Assay used: immunoSEQ multiplex PCR; TCRdb lists only in-frame clones, some missing. This table has approximately 260,000 clones, about 93% appearing once. Sequences were obtained from PBMCs. Every receptor here comes from a girl aged 2 to 10 in good health and CMV-seronegative. CDR3s include the opening cysteine and the closing phenylalanine or tryptophan. The D gene is left open where the match is weak.

V: TRBV19; D: TRBD2; J: TRBJ2-1; CDR3: CASSLSTAGGSYNEQFF
V: TRBV6-5; D: TRBD1; J: TRBJ1-1; CDR3: CASSYGTAGMNTEAFF
V: TRBV29-1; D: -; J: TRBJ1-1; CDR3: CSVIDSSGTEAFF
V: TRBV28; D: -; J: TRBJ1-2; CDR3: CASSLGGAYGYTF
V: TRBV18; D: TRBD2; J: TRBJ2-3; CDR3: CASSPIAGDDYTQYF
V: TRBV29-1; D: TRBD2; J: TRBJ2-3; CDR3: CSVEGSGNTDTQYF
V: TRBV15; D: -; J: TRBJ2-5; CDR3: CATSRRSQETQYF
V: TRBV9; D: TRBD2; J: TRBJ2-7; CDR3: CASSPLADSYEQYF
V: TRBV7-9; D: TRBD2; J: TRBJ2-3; CDR3: CASSLGTSGGTDTQYF
V: TRBV5-5; D: -; J: TRBJ1-2; CDR3: CASSLALVGYTF
V: TRBV6-6; D: TRBD2; J: TRBJ2-1; CDR3: CASSYRTASGGDEQFF
V: TRBV5-1; D: TRBD2; J: TRBJ2-3; CDR3: CASSLVTSGTTDTQYF
V: TRBV19; D: -; J: TRBJ1-5; CDR3: CASSTEVNQPQHF
V: TRBV13; D: TRBD1; J: TRBJ2-3; CDR3: CASSGKGTDTDTQYF
V: TRBV7-6; D: TRBD2; J: TRBJ2-1; CDR3: CASRKDKGLAGAEEQFF
V: TRBV27; D: TRBD2; J: TRBJ2-7; CDR3: CASRDRLAPSYEQYF
V: TRBV7-2; D: -; J: -; CDR3: CASSLGTDNYEQYF
V: TRBV9; D: TRBD1; J: TRBJ1-4; CDR3: CASSLRQGGEKLFF
V: TRBV4-1; D: -; J: TRBJ2-7; CDR3: CASSQDTARPYEQYF
V: TRBV19; D: -; J: TRBJ2-3; CDR3: CASSIVGGRGDTQYF
V: TRBV5-1; D: -; J: TRBJ2-6; CDR3: CASSLTGPGANVLTF
V: TRBV19; D: TRBD2; J: TRBJ2-1; CDR3: CASRTGTSGRADHNEQFF
V: TRBV19; D: TRBD1; J: TRBJ2-7; CDR3: CASSPQGQASYEQYF
V: TRBV11-2; D: TRBD1; J: TRBJ2-6; CDR3: CASSLGQGAGANVLTF
V: TRBV6-5; D: -; J: TRBJ1-2; CDR3: CASSYQGGIYGYTF
V: TRBV9; D: -; J: TRBJ2-2; CDR3: CASSVVAGELFF
V: TRBV4-2; D: TRBD2; J: TRBJ2-2; CDR3: CASSLIWSAGGGAGELFF
V: TRBV19; D: -; J: TRBJ1-1; CDR3: CASTAMNTEAFF
V: TRBV11-2; D: TRBD2; J: TRBJ2-1; CDR3: CASASLRREVSNEQFF
V: TRBV2; D: TRBD1; J: TRBJ2-7; CDR3: CAIQGVRAYEQYF
V: TRBV5-1; D: -; J: TRBJ2-7; CDR3: CASSFIAAGGDEQYF
V: TRBV13; D: -; J: TRBJ2-7; CDR3: CASSLVAGEQYF
V: TRBV13; D: TRBD1; J: TRBJ2-3; CDR3: CASSLTGQGMTDTQYF
V: TRBV6-1; D: -; J: -; CDR3: CASSPGRGPSYEQYF
V: TRBV15; D: -; J: TRBJ2-7; CDR3: CATALGQLGSEQYF
V: TRBV28; D: -; J: TRBJ2-2; CDR3: CASAQGDGELFF
V: TRBV6-1; D: TRBD2; J: TRBJ2-3; CDR3: CASSAVDGRADTQYF
V: TRBV5-1; D: -; J: TRBJ1-2; CDR3: CASSSQGFNYGYTF
V: TRBV27; D: TRBD1; J: TRBJ1-2; CDR3: CASRGTGGNYGYTF
V: TRBV6-4; D: TRBD2; J: TRBJ2-3; CDR3: CASSQTSGGITDTQYF
V: TRBV10-1; D: TRBD2; J: TRBJ2-2; CDR3: CASSVKAGYTGELFF
V: TRBV4-1; D: -; J: TRBJ1-4; CDR3: CASSQWDNEKLFF
V: TRBV10-3; D: -; J: TRBJ2-5; CDR3: CATGQSQETQYF
V: TRBV11-2; D: -; J: TRBJ2-1; CDR3: CASEESSYNEQFF
V: TRBV11-2; D: TRBD2; J: TRBJ2-1; CDR3: CASSLVRLAGHEQFF
V: TRBV14; D: -; J: TRBJ1-2; CDR3: CASSPTVLYGYTF
V: TRBV27; D: TRBD2; J: TRBJ2-1; CDR3: CASSLGTSRNEQFF
V: TRBV23-1; D: -; J: TRBJ2-7; CDR3: CADSGLVTSGQYF
V: TRBV18; D: -; J: TRBJ2-7; CDR3: CASSTEQGLSYEQYF
V: TRBV27; D: TRBD2; J: TRBJ2-2; CDR3: CASGRAGGTGELFF
V: TRBV11-2; D: -; J: TRBJ2-2; CDR3: CASRTFQAENTGELFF
V: TRBV9; D: -; J: TRBJ1-6; CDR3: CASSVGGSPLHF
V: TRBV7-2; D: TRBD2; J: TRBJ2-5; CDR3: CASSHLSSGDKDF